This T cell receptor (beta chain) was sequenced during a study of regulatory T cells in long-lasting Graves disease. The wider study: The term persistent Graves' disease signified upward of 5 years on antithyroid drugs with positive TSH receptor antibodies.

The authors built TCR beta libraries using iRepertoire HTBI primers and Arm-PCR of CDR3 regions. MiXCR was run by TCRdb on the multiplex PCR reads, yielding one entry per CDR3 protein. The sample consists of roughly 400,000 distinct CDR3 sequences, 21% of them appearing once. Sample time point: persistent/refractory GD, antithyroid drugs over 5 years with positive TRAb. Isolated PBMC RNA provided the starting material for the TCR library. The CDR3 has 14 residues. The junction had 4 bases not matched to a gene; V was cut back by 2 bases and J by 4 bases. Study-wide results and limits: When disease was persistent, TRBV28, TRBJ1-2 and TRBJ2-5 were the favored segments.

This clonotype was seen ten or more times. Its antigen is currently unknown. The sample here was peripheral blood mononuclear cells (PBMCs), taken when the disease was refractory, from a patient treated with antithyroid drugs. The sequence came from a female donor with Graves disease. The rearrangement joins TRBV12-3 or TRBV12-4 to TRBJ1-2; 7 bases are a match to TRBD1. Here the CDR3 reads CASSLFSGGYGYTF. The CDR3 DNA reads as TGTGCCAGCAGTTTATTTTCAGGGGGCTATGGCTACACCTTC.